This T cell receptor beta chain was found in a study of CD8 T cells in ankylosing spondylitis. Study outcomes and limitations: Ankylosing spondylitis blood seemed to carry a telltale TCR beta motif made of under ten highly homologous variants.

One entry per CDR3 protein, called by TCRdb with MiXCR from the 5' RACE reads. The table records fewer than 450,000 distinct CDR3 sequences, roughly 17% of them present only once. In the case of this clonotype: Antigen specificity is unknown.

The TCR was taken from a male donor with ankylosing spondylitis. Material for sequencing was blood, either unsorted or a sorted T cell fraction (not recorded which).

The CDR3 sequence: CASSHLPGARNSPLHF. As DNA, the CDR3 is TGTGCCAGCAGCCATCTGCCAGGGGCGCGCAATTCACCCCTCCACTTT. The genes are TRBV3-1 and TRBJ1-6; D is possibly TRBD1 (6 bases). The CDR3 consists of 16 residues. Germline lookup yields CDR1 LGHDT and CDR2 YNNKEL (reference sequence). The ends were cut back, 3 bases at V and 7 bases at J, with 16 bases in the middle.